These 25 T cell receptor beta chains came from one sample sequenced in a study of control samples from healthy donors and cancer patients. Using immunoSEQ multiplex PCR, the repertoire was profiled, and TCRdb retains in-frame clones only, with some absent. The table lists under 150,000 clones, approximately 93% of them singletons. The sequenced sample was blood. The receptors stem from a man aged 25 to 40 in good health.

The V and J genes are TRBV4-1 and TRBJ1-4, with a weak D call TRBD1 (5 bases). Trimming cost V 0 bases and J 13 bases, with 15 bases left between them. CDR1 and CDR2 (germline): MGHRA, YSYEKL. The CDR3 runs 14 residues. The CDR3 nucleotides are TGCGCCAGCAGCCAAGAATGGGGGACGATTCGACTGTTTTTT. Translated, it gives CASSQEWGTIRLFF.

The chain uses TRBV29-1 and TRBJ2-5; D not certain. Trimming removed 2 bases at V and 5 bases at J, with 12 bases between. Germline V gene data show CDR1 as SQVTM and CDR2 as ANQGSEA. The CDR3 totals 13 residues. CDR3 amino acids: CSVESGSRETQYF. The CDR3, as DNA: TGCAGCGTTGAAAGTGGTTCGCGGGAGACCCAGTACTTC.

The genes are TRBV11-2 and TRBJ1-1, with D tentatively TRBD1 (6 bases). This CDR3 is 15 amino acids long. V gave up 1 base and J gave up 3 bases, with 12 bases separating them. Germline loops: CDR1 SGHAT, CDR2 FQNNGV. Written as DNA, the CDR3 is TGTGCCAGCAGCTTAGTTTACAGGGTTGACACTGAAGCTTTCTTT. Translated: CASSLVYRVDTEAFF.

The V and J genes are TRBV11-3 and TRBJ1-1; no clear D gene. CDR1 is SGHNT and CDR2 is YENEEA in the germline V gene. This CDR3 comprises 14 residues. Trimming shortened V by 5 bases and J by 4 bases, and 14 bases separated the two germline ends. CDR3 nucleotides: TGTGCCAGCAGCCCAAGTGCGGGGAGCACTGAAGCTTTCTTT. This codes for CASSPSAGSTEAFF.

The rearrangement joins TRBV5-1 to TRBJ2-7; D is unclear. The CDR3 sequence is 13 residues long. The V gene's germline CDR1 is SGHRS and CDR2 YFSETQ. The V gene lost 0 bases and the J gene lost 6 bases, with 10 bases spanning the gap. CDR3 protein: CASSLGLIGEQYF. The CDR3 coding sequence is TGCGCCAGCAGCTTGGGGTTGATCGGCGAGCAGTACTTC.

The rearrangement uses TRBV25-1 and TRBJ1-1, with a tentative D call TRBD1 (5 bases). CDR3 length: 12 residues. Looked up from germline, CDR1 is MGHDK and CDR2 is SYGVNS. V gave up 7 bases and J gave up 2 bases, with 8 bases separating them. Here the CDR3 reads CASKRGNTEAFF. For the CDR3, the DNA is TGTGCCAGCAAGAGGGGCAACACTGAAGCTTTCTTT.

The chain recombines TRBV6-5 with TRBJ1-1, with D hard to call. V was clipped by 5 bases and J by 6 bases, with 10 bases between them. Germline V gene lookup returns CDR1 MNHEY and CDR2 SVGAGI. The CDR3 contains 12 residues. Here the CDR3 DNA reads TGTGCCAGCAGTCGCCAGCCCCCTGAAGCTTTCTTT. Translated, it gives CASSRQPPEAFF.

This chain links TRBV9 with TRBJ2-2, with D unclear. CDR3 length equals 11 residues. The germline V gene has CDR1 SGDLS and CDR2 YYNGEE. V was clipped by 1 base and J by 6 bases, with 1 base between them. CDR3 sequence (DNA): TGTGCCAGCAGCGTACCCGGGGAGCTGTTTTTT. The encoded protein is CASSVPGELFF.

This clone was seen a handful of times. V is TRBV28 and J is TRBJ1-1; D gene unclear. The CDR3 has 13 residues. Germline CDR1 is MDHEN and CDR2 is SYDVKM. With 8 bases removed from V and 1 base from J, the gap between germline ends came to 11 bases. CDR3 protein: CASSLGKNTEAFF. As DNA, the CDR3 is TGTGCCAGCTCCCTGGGGAAGAACACTGAAGCTTTCTTT.

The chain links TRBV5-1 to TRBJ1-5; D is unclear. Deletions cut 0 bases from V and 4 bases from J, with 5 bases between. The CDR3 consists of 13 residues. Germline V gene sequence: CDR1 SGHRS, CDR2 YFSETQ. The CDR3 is CASSLDGNQPQHF. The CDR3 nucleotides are TGCGCCAGCAGCTTGGACGGGAATCAGCCCCAGCATTTT.

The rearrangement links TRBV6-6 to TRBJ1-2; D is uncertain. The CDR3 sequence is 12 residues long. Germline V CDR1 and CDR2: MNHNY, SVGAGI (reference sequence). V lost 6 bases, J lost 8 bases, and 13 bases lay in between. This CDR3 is CASRIEPGGYTF. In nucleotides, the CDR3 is TGTGCCAGCAGAATCGAACCGGGCGGCTACACCTTC.

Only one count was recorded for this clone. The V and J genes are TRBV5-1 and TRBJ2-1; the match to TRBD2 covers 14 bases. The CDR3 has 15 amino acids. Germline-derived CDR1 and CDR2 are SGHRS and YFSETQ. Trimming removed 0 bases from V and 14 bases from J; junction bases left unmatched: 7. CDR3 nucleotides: TGCGCCAGCAGCTTGGGACTAGCGGGGGGGCAAAGGGAGTTCTTC. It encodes CASSLGLAGGQREFF.

The CDR3 here is CASSLVGGGAGDTQYF. CDR3 DNA: TGTGCCAGCAGCTTAGTCGGCGGGGGGGCGGGAGATACGCAGTATTTT. The rearrangement links TRBV7-2 to TRBJ2-3, with 9 bases that match TRBD2. Germline V gene lookup returns CDR1 SGHTA and CDR2 FQGNSA. The CDR3 is 16 amino acids. With 1 base clipped from V and 5 bases from J, the junction kept 7 bases outside the gene matches.

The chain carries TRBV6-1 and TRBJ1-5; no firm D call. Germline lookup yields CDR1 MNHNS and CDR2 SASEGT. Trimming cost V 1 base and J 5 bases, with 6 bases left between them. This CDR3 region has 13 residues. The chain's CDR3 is CASSEVEDQPQHF. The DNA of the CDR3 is TGTGCCAGCAGTGAAGTAGAGGATCAGCCCCAGCATTTT.

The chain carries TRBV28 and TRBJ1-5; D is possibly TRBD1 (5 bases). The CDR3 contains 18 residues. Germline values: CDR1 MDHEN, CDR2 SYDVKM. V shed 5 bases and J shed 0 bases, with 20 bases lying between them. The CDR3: CASSKATTATYSNQPQHF. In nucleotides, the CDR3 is TGTGCCAGCAGTAAAGCGACGACAGCAACGTATAGCAATCAGCCCCAGCATTTT.

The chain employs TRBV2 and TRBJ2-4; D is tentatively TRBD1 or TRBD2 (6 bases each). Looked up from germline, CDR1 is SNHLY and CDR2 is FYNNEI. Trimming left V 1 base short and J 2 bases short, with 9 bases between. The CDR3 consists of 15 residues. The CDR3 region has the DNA TGTGCCAGCAGTGAAGAACGGGGGCCCAAAAACATTCAGTACTTC. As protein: CASSEERGPKNIQYF.

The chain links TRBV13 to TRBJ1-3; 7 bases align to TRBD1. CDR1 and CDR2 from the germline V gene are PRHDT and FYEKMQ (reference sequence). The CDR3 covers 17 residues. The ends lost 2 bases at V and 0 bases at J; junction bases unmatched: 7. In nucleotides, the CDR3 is TGTGCCAGCAGCTTACGGGGCCAGGGGGTCTCTGGAAACACCATATATTTT. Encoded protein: CASSLRGQGVSGNTIYF.

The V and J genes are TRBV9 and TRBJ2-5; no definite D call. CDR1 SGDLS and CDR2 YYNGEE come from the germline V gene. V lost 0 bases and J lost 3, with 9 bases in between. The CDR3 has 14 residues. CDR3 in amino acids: CASSVGPPKETQYF. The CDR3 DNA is TGTGCCAGCAGCGTAGGCCCCCCTAAAGAGACCCAGTACTTC.

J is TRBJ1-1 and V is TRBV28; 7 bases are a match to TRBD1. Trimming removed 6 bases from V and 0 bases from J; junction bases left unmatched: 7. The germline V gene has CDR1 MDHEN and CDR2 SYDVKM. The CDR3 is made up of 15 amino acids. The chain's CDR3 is CASRIRGRLNTEAFF. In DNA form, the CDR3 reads TGTGCCAGCAGAATAAGGGGGCGCCTGAACACTGAAGCTTTCTTT. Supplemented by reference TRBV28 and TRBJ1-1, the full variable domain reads DVKVTQSSRYLVKRTGEKVFLECVQDMDHENMFWYRQDPGLGLRLIYFSYDVKMKEKGDIPEGYSVSREKKERFSLILESASTNQTSMYLCASRIRGRLNTEAFFGQGTRLTVV.

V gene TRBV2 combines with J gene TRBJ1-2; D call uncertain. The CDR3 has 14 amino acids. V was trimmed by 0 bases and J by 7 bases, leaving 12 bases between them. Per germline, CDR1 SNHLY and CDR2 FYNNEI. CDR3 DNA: TGTGCCAGCAGTGAAGCGCGGGCAGCTGGTGGCTACACCTTC. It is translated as CASSEARAAGGYTF.

The CDR3 region has the DNA TGCGCCAGCAGCTTGGGCAGGGTGGGCAATGAGCAGTTCTTC. It codes for CASSLGRVGNEQFF. V and J are TRBV5-1 and TRBJ2-1, with a tentative D call TRBD1 (5 bases). Germline V gene sequence: CDR1 SGHRS, CDR2 YFSETQ. The CDR3 is made up of 14 amino acids. The germline V and J ends were trimmed by 0 bases and 6 bases, with 10 bases remaining between them.

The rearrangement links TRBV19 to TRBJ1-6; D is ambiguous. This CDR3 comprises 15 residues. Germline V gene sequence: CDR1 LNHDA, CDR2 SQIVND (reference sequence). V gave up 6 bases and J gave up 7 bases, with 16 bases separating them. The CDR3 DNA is TGTGCCAGTAGAGTCCGGGCAGACATCAATTCACCCCTCCACTTT. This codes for CASRVRADINSPLHF.

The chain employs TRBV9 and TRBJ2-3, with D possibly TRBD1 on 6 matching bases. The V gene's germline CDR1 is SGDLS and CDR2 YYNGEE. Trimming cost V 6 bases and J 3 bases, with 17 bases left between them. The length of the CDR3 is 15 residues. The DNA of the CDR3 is TGTGCCAGCACGTCCGGGACAAGAAAGACAGATACGCAGTATTTT. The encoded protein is CASTSGTRKTDTQYF.

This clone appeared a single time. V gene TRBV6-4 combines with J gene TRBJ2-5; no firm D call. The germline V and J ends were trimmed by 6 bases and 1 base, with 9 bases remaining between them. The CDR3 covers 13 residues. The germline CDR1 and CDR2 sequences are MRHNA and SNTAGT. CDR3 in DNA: TGTGCCAGCAGCGCCGGGCTCCAAGAGACCCAGTACTTC. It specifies CASSAGLQETQYF.

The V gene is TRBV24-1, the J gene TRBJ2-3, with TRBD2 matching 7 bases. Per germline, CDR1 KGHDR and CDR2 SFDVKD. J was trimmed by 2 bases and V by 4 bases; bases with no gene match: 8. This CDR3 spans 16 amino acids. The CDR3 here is CATSEGAGTYTDTQYF. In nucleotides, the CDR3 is TGTGCCACCAGTGAAGGAGCGGGGACCTACACAGATACGCAGTATTTT.